Sequencing of this T cell receptor (beta chain) was carried out in a study of cytomegalovirus exposure and HLA in healthy donors. PCR amplification relied on 60 Vbeta primers (plus 13 Jbeta primers). Here immunoSEQ multiplex PCR was the method, and the copy in TCRdb shows in-frame clones only, minus some. This table holds over 100,000 clones, over 80% found once. J gave up 6 bases and V 1 base, and 7 bases lay outside the gene matches. This CDR3 is built from 16 residues. Germline V lookup: CDR1 LNHDA, CDR2 SQIVND (reference sequence). This clone has just a few counts. The clonotype comes from a man aged 25-45 years in good health and CMV-seronegative. The sequenced sample was PBMCs. The rearrangement joins TRBV19 to TRBJ2-1; 9 nucleotides line up with TRBD1. CDR3 sequence: CASSIATGGYSNEQFF. CDR3 nucleotides: TGTGCCAGTAGTATAGCCACAGGGGGCTACTCCAATGAGCAGTTCTTC.